The T cell receptor (beta chain) described here comes from a study of blood T cell repertoires in COVID-19. Study context: PBMCs, B-cell-depleted T cells, or T cells provided the cDNA or gDNA that made up the material.

Libraries were prepared by immunoSEQ multiplex PCR; TCRdb keeps only in-frame clonotypes and omits some of them. The sample has 50,000 to 75,000 clones; more than 60% are singletons. With V trimmed by 0 bases and J by 5 bases, 9 bases remained unmatched. The CDR3 contains 16 residues. Germline loops: CDR1 SGHRS, CDR2 YFSETQ. J is TRBJ2-3 and V is TRBV5-1; the match to TRBD1 covers 7 bases. Sequencing was carried out using peripheral blood. This sequence originates from a woman of 80 years or more with active or convalescent COVID-19. The CDR3 region is CASSLARDRLIDTQYF. CDR3 nucleotides: TGCGCCAGCAGCTTGGCCCGGGACAGACTCATAGATACGCAGTATTTT. The whole variable domain, remainder taken from reference TRBV5-1 and TRBJ2-3, is KAGVTQTPRYLIKTRGQQVTLSCSPISGHRSVSWYQQTPGQGLQFLFEYFSETQRNKGNFPGRFSGRQFSNSRSEMNVSTLELGDSALYLCASSLARDRLIDTQYFGPGTRLTVL.